This TCR beta chain was captured by sequencing in a study of T cells in Graves' hyperthyroidism and ophthalmopathy. In the study overall: Peripheral blood sampling occurred at initial diagnosis, before any treatment.

This CDR3 comprises 17 residues. Per the germline V gene, CDR1 is SGHVS and CDR2 is FQNEAQ. With 1 base removed from V and 0 bases from J, the gap between germline ends came to 14 bases. There were TCR beta CDR3 regions amplified from RNA transcripts. A first-round RT-PCR of the TCR CDR3 used the HTBI primer set. TCRdb itself ran the multiplex PCR reads through MiXCR, one entry per CDR3 protein. The sample has about 690,000 distinct CDR3 sequences; 15% to 20% are singletons. What was sequenced was blood. The TCR comes from a man aged 50-59 years with Graves' hyperthyroidism. The rearrangement links TRBV7-8 to TRBJ2-3, with D perhaps TRBD1 (6 bases). The CDR3: CASSLDPTGLSTDTQYF. As DNA, the CDR3 is TGTGCCAGCAGCTTAGATCCTACAGGGCTGAGCACAGATACGCAGTATTTT.